The 3 T cell receptor beta chains presented below share a single source sample, sequenced in a study of cytotoxic CD8 clonotypes in ibrutinib-treated CLL. Data came from immunoSEQ multiplex PCR; TCRdb stores just in-frame clones and leaves some out. The sample records approximately 160,000 clones, 88% being singletons. This specimen consisted of PBMCs, obtained at disease progression, from a patient treated with ibrutinib. The receptors originated from a human donor with chronic lymphocytic leukemia.

The chain carries TRBV7-3 and TRBJ2-3; unclear D gene. The CDR3 is made up of 15 amino acids. Germline assignment: CDR1 SGHTA and CDR2 FQGTGA. The V and J ends lost 4 bases and 2 bases respectively, with 13 bases between them. The chain's CDR3 is CASSWLFSLTDTQYF. In DNA form, the CDR3 reads TGTGCCAGCAGCTGGCTCTTTTCCCTCACAGATACGCAGTATTTT.

V and J are TRBV13 and TRBJ2-5, with D maybe TRBD1 (7 bases). From germline, CDR1 is PRHDT and CDR2 FYEKMQ (reference sequence). Trimming left V 3 bases short and J 4 bases short, with 15 bases between. The CDR3 has 15 residues. In DNA form, the CDR3 reads TGTGCCAGCAGCTTTCGGAGGGGGCTAGGAGAGACCCAGTACTTC. Translated: CASSFRRGLGETQYF.

In its sample, this clone was seen a few times. This sequence joins TRBV4-2 and TRBJ2-7; 9 nucleotides line up with TRBD2. In germline, CDR1 is LGHNA, CDR2 YNFKEQ. With 0 bases clipped from V and 1 base from J, the junction kept 10 bases outside the gene matches. CDR3 length: 18 residues. As DNA, the CDR3 is TGTGCCAGCAGCCAAGATTGGGTAGCGGGAGTATGGTCCTACGAGCAGTACTTC. Translated: CASSQDWVAGVWSYEQYF.